These 8 T cell receptor beta chains were sequenced from one sample in a study of T-cell memory formation after mild COVID-19. TCRdb called the 5' RACE reads again in MiXCR, with one record for every CDR3 protein. The sample has hundreds of thousands of distinct CDR3 sequences; 25% to 30% are singletons. Sequencing input: PBMCs or a T cell subset sorted from them (not recorded which). The receptors derive from an adult woman who had mild COVID-19 (a few samples of this study predate the infection). Cell type and time point are not known.

V is TRBV6-5 and J is TRBJ1-4, with 7 bases aligning to TRBD1. V lost 6 bases, J lost 6 bases, and 4 bases stayed unmatched. The length of the CDR3 is 13 residues. Germline CDR1 reads MNHEY; CDR2 reads SVGAGI. The CDR3 region has the DNA TGTGCCAGCAGGTACGGGACAGATGAAAAACTGTTTTTT. It specifies CASRYGTDEKLFF.

The V gene is TRBV5-4, the J gene TRBJ2-2; perhaps TRBD1 as D (5 bases). Germline lookup yields CDR1 SGHNT and CDR2 YYREEE (reference sequence). Between the trimmed V and J ends, which lost 9 bases and 5 bases, there was a span of 17 bases. This CDR3 comprises 14 residues. The CDR3 loop is CATRARASTGELFF. In nucleotides, the CDR3 is TGTGCCACCCGGGCCAGGGCGTCGACCGGGGAGCTGTTTTTT. Complete variable domain (other parts from reference TRBV5-4 and TRBJ2-2): ETGVTQSPTHLIKTRGQQVTLRCSSQSGHNTVSWYQQALGQGPQFIFQYYREEENGRGNFPPRFSGLQFPNYSSELNVNALELDDSALYLCATRARASTGELFFGEGSRLTVL.

The genes are TRBV30 and TRBJ1-4; no reliable D call. The CDR3 totals 13 residues. Germline CDR1 and CDR2: GTSNPN and SVGIG (reference sequence). Trimming removed 4 bases at V and 4 bases at J, with 10 bases between. In DNA form, the CDR3 reads TGTGCCTGGACTGATAAAGATAATGAAAAACTGTTTTTT. Translated: CAWTDKDNEKLFF.

J is TRBJ2-1 and V is TRBV24-1; the D is unclear. Germline CDR1 KGHDR, CDR2 SFDVKD. V shed 0 bases and J shed 11 bases, with 7 bases lying between them. CDR3 length: 12 residues. Written as DNA, the CDR3 is TGTGCCACCAGTGATTTGGAGACTCAGCAGTTCTTC. Translating gives CATSDLETQQFF.

In regard to this clonotype: This CDR3 fails to terminate in the conserved phenylalanine or tryptophan, so it likely reflects a read error. The chain has TRBV2 and TRBJ2-7; D remains ambiguous. The germline V and J ends were trimmed by 6 bases and 3 bases, with 6 bases remaining between them. Germline loops: CDR1 SNHLY, CDR2 FYNNEI. The CDR3 loop spans 11 amino acids. CDR3 in amino acids: CASRGYYEQYS. CDR3 sequence (DNA): TGTGCCAGCAGAGGATACTACGAGCAGTACTCC.

The chain uses TRBV7-3 and TRBJ1-2; D remains unclear. Germline V gene data show CDR1 as SGHTA and CDR2 as FQGTGA. V was clipped by 3 bases and J by 0 bases, with 8 bases between them. The CDR3 is made up of 14 amino acids. The CDR3 protein is CASSFSISNYGYTF. CDR3 bases: TGTGCCAGCAGCTTCTCCATTTCTAACTATGGCTACACCTTC.

This chain links TRBV29-1 with TRBJ2-3, with TRBD2 identical over 7 bases. Germline V gene data show CDR1 as SQVTM and CDR2 as ANQGSEA. CDR3 size: 19 residues. V shed 1 base, J shed 0 bases, and the junction held 16 bases outside the gene matches. CDR3 in DNA: TGCAGCGTTGAAGTCCCAATGGGCGGGAGTCCCCTTAGCACAGATACGCAGTATTTT. This sequence encodes CSVEVPMGGSPLSTDTQYF.

This clonotype occurred a few times. The gene calls are TRBV3-1 and TRBJ1-2; TRBD1 matches at 8 bases. Germline loops: CDR1 LGHDT, CDR2 YNNKEL (reference sequence). The junction had 5 bases not matched to a gene; V was cut back by 0 bases and J by 5 bases. The CDR3 has 15 amino acids. The CDR3 DNA reads as TGTGCCAGCAGCCAAGAGGGGACAGGCCATTATGGCTACACCTTC. Translating gives CASSQEGTGHYGYTF. The full variable domain, its missing parts supplied by reference TRBV3-1 and TRBJ1-2, is DTAVSQTPKYLVTQMGNDKSIKCEQNLGHDTMYWYKQDSKKFLKIMFSYNNKELIINETVPNRFSPKSPDKAHLNLHINSLELGDSAVYFCASSQEGTGHYGYTFGSGTRLTVV.